This entry lists 16 T cell receptor beta chains sequenced from one sample in a study of OX40 agonist ivuxolimab in advanced cancers. TCRdb's table, derived via immunoSEQ multiplex PCR, lists solely in-frame clones and lacks some. Among about 64,000 clones listed, around 84% were seen once. The input for sequencing was CD4+ or CD8+ T cells sorted from blood, taken in a trial of the OX40 agonist ivuxolimab. Receptor source: an adult with an advanced solid tumor such as melanoma, head and neck, liver or kidney cancer.

The chain links TRBV7-9 to TRBJ2-1, with 7 bases aligning to TRBD2. V lost 7 bases, J lost 7 bases, and 16 bases stayed unmatched. The CDR3 totals 16 residues. The germline V gene has CDR1 SEHNR and CDR2 FQNEAQ (reference sequence). The DNA of the CDR3 is TGTGCCAGCACCCTTAAGGGAGGGGCGGGGGAGAATGAGCAGTTCTTC. It specifies CASTLKGGAGENEQFF.

The genes are TRBV7-6 and TRBJ2-3; D is uncertain. The CDR3 sequence is 13 residues long. Trimming took off 5 bases at V and 0 bases at J, with 6 bases between the two ends. From germline, CDR1 is SGHVS and CDR2 FNYEAQ. The CDR3 bases are TGTGCCAGCAGCACATTAAGCACAGATACGCAGTATTTT. Translation: CASSTLSTDTQYF.

The chain carries TRBV18 and TRBJ2-7, with D possibly being TRBD2 (6 bases). CDR3 length: 17 residues. V was trimmed by 3 bases and J by 4 bases, leaving 22 bases between them. Germline-derived CDR1 and CDR2 are KGHSH and LQKENI. The CDR3 DNA reads TGTGCCAGCTCACCGTCCGGGGGAGAGTCAGGAGATTACGAGCAGTACTTC. Its protein product is CASSPSGGESGDYEQYF.

With regard to this clone: The identical CDR3 is also encoded by other nucleotide sequences in the sample. The chain couples TRBV5-1 to TRBJ2-5, with D unresolved. Germline CDR1 reads SGHRS; CDR2 reads YFSETQ. Between the trimmed V and J ends, which lost 0 bases and 5 bases, there was a span of 2 bases. The CDR3 is made up of 11 amino acids. CDR3 nucleotides: TGCGCCAGCAGCTTGGATGAGACCCAGTACTTC. It is translated as CASSLDETQYF.

V gene TRBV5-4 combines with J gene TRBJ2-3; D gene uncertain. Per germline, CDR1 SGHNT and CDR2 YYREEE (reference sequence). Trimming cost V 0 bases and J 1 base, with 9 bases left between them. The CDR3 consists of 15 residues. The CDR3 spells CASSLGARRTDTQYF. The DNA of the CDR3 is TGTGCCAGCAGCTTGGGGGCCCGTCGCACAGATACGCAGTATTTT.

This clone was counted once. V and J are TRBV25-1 and TRBJ2-7, with TRBD2 matching over 8 bases. V trimming: 2 bases; J trimming: 3 bases; junction bases outside the gene matches: 6. The germline CDR1 and CDR2 sequences are MGHDK and SYGVNS. CDR3 size: 15 residues. This CDR3 is CASSERVAGSYEQYF. CDR3 coding DNA: TGTGCCAGCAGTGAAAGAGTAGCGGGAAGCTACGAGCAGTACTTC.

A note on this clone: Distinct nucleotide sequences in the sample also encode this CDR3. V is TRBV5-1 and J is TRBJ2-7; D not resolved. Germline V gives CDR1 SGHRS, CDR2 YFSETQ. This CDR3 is 11 amino acids long. Trimming took 5 bases from V and 4 from J, leaving 7 bases between them. The CDR3 reads CASRSEYEQYF. CDR3 DNA sequence: TGCGCCAGCAGATCAGAATACGAGCAGTACTTC.

V usage is TRBV7-6 and J usage is TRBJ1-1; TRBD1 might be the D (5 bases). Per germline, CDR1 SGHVS and CDR2 FNYEAQ. This CDR3 contains 14 residues. V lost 5 bases and J lost 0, with 10 bases in between. The CDR3 DNA reads as TGTGCCAGCAGCAGGGGACCGCTGAACACTGAAGCTTTCTTT. Its translation is CASSRGPLNTEAFF. The variable domain in full, completed from reference TRBV7-6 and TRBJ1-1, reads GAGVSQSPRYKVTKRGQDVALRCDPISGHVSLYWYRQALGQGPEFLTYFNYEAQQDKSGLPNDRFSAERPEGSISTLTIQRTEQRDSAMYRCASSRGPLNTEAFFGQGTRLTVV.

The V gene is TRBV20-1, the J gene TRBJ2-7; D unresolved. CDR3 size: 11 residues. Trimming left V 3 bases short and J 6 bases short, with 9 bases between. The germline V gene has CDR1 DFQATT and CDR2 SNEGSKA (reference sequence). The CDR3 DNA sequence: TGCAGTGCTAGCACTGCTAGCGAGCAGTACTTC. Its protein product is CSASTASEQYF.

This clone is judged medium-sized. J is TRBJ1-1 and V is TRBV9; D unresolved. V shed 4 bases and J shed 6 bases, with 19 bases lying between them. Germline V lookup: CDR1 SGDLS, CDR2 YYNGEE. This CDR3 contains 15 residues. In DNA form, the CDR3 reads TGTGCCAGCAGCAACCTAGAGGCAGGTGTTTCTGAAGCTTTCTTT. Protein sequence: CASSNLEAGVSEAFF.

The rearrangement uses TRBV29-1 and TRBJ1-5; tentatively, D is TRBD1 (5 bases). Trimming removed 4 bases at V and 0 bases at J, with 13 bases between. The CDR3 totals 15 residues. Germline CDR1 is SQVTM and CDR2 is ANQGSEA. CDR3 in DNA: TGCAGCGTTGGGCAGGGCCTAGGTAGCAATCAGCCCCAGCATTTT. It is translated as CSVGQGLGSNQPQHF.

This clone was seen only a few times. J is TRBJ2-1 and V is TRBV6-5; D might be TRBD1 (6 bases). With 4 bases removed from V and 6 bases from J, the gap between germline ends came to 13 bases. The CDR3 runs 14 residues. CDR1 MNHEY and CDR2 SVGAGI come from the germline V gene. The chain's CDR3 is CASSSLRGGNEQFF. The CDR3 DNA reads TGTGCCAGCAGTTCCCTGAGAGGGGGCAATGAGCAGTTCTTC.

V is TRBV19 and J is TRBJ2-3; 9 nucleotides align to TRBD2. This CDR3 is 17 amino acids long. The junction had 6 bases not matched to a gene; V was cut back by 1 base and J by 1 base. Germline CDR1 is LNHDA and CDR2 is SQIVND (reference sequence). The CDR3 spells CASSIVGGGAGTDTQYF. Here the CDR3 DNA reads TGTGCCAGTAGTATAGTCGGCGGGGGGGCCGGCACAGATACGCAGTATTTT.

This chain joins TRBV5-1 and TRBJ2-2, with D maybe TRBD1 (5 bases). Germline assignment: CDR1 SGHRS and CDR2 YFSETQ. The CDR3 sequence is 15 residues long. V dropped 4 bases and J dropped 0 bases, with 10 bases sitting between them. In DNA form, the CDR3 reads TGCGCCAGCAGCGTGGTAGGGGCGAACACCGGGGAGCTGTTTTTT. Protein sequence: CASSVVGANTGELFF.

V is TRBV7-2 and J is TRBJ2-5; TRBD1 matches at 10 bases. The CDR3 is made up of 15 amino acids. Trimming at V came to 5 bases and at J to 4 bases, leaving 7 bases not matched to a gene. The germline gives CDR1 SGHTA, CDR2 FQGNSA. CDR3 bases: TGTGCCAGCAGCCACGACAGGGGGCCGGGAGAGACCCAGTACTTC. Amino acids: CASSHDRGPGETQYF.

This clone was found a few times. The gene calls are TRBV19 and TRBJ1-5; D gene uncertain. The CDR3 contains 11 residues. V was pared by 6 bases and J by 7 bases, with 7 bases between. The germline V gene encodes CDR1 LNHDA and CDR2 SQIVND (reference sequence). The CDR3, as DNA: TGTGCCAGTAGGGGAGGCCAGCCCCAGCATTTT. Protein product: CASRGGQPQHF.